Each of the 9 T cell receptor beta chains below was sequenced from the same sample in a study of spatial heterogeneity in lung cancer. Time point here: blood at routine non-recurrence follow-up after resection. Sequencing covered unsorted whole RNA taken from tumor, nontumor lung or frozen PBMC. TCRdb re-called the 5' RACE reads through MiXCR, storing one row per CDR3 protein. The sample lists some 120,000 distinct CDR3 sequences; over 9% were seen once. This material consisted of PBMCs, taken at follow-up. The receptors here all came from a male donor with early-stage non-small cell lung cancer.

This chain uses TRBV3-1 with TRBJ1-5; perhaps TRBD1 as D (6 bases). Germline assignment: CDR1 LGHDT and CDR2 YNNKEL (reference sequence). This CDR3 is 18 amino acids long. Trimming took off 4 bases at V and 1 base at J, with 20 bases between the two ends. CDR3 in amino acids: CASSPAINRVGSNQPQHF. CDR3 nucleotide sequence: TGTGCCAGCAGCCCAGCGATCAACAGGGTTGGAAGCAATCAGCCCCAGCATTTT.

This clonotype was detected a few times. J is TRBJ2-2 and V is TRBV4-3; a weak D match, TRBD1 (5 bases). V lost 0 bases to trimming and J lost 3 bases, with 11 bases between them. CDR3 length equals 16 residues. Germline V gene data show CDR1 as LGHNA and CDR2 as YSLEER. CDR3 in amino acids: CASSQDRQGHTGELFF. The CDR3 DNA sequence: TGCGCCAGCAGCCAAGACCGCCAGGGCCACACCGGGGAGCTGTTTTTT.

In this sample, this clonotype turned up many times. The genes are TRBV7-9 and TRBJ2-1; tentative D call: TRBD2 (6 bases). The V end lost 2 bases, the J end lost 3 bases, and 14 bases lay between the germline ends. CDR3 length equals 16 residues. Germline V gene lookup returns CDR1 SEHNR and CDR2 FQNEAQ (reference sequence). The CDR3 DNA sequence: TGTGCCAGCAGCTTAAATCGCGGGGAAGGCTACAATGAGCAGTTCTTC. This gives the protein CASSLNRGEGYNEQFF.

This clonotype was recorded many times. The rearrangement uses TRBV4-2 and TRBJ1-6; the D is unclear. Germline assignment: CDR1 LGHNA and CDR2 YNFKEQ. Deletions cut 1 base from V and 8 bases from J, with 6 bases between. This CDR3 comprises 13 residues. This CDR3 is CASSQAQDSPLHF. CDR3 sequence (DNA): TGTGCCAGCAGCCAAGCTCAAGATTCACCCCTCCACTTT.

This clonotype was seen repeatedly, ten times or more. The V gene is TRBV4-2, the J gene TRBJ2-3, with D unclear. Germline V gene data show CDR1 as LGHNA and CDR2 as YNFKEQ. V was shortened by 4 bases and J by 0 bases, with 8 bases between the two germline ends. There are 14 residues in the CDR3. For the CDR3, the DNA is TGTGCCAGCAGCCCAAATCCTAGCACAGATACGCAGTATTTT. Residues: CASSPNPSTDTQYF.

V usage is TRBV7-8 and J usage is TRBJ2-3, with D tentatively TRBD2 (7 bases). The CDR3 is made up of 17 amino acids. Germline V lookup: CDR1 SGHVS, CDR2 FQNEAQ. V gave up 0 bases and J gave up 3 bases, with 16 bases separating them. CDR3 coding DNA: TGTGCCAGCAGCTTAGCCCCGGCGGGGGCGAGGACAGATACGCAGTATTTT. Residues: CASSLAPAGARTDTQYF.

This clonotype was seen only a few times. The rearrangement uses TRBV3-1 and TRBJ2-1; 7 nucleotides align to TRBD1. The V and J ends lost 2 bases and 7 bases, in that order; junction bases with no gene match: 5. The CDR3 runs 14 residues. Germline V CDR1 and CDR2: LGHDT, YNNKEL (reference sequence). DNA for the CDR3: TGTGCCAGCAGCCAAAGAGACAGGGTTAATGAGCAGTTCTTC. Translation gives CASSQRDRVNEQFF.

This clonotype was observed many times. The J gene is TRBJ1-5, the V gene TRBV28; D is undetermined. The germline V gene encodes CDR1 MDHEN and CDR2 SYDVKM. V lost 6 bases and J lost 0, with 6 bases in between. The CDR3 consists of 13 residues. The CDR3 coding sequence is TGTGCCAGCAGAGACTATAGCAATCAGCCCCAGCATTTT. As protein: CASRDYSNQPQHF.

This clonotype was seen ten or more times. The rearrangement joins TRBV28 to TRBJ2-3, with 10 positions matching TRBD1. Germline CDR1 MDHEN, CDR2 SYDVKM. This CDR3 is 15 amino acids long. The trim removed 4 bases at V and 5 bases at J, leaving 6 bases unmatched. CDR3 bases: TGTGCCAGCAGTTCCCTGACAGGGGGCGAAGATACGCAGTATTTT. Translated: CASSSLTGGEDTQYF.